The T cell receptor (beta chain) under discussion was sequenced for a study of vaccination effects on CD4 cells after COVID-19 (dated by TCRdb to 2021 to 2024). Context from the whole study: Each participant received two doses of an mRNA SARS-CoV-2 vaccine, either BNT162b2 or mRNA-1273. Pre-vaccine samples were collected from two convalescent patients 16 days and one week before the first dose, corresponding to 142 and 148 days after COVID-19 diagnosis. The study compared SARS-CoV-2 spike-specific CD4+ TCR repertoires before and after mRNA vaccination in COVID-19 convalescent patients and infection-naive vaccine recipients. The full study included approximately nine COVID-19 convalescent patients and a few SARS-CoV-2-naive healthy vaccine recipients. The Oncomine TCR Beta short-read assay on an Illumina iSeq 100 was used to sequence cultures from other donors in the study. Results the study describes overall, beyond this receptor: At late post-vaccination timepoints, both infection-induced and vaccine-induced clones showed marked clonal contraction, consistent with waning T cell responses. In convalescent patients, the post-vaccine spike-reactive repertoire was composed mainly of new vaccine-induced clones that were largely distinct from infection-induced clones. Limitations of the study were the small number of convalescent patients and the absence of early post-infection timepoints.

In the ViraFEST assay, PBMC were stimulated with viral peptide pools, and TCR sequencing was then used to find antigen-specific CD4+ T cell clonotypes based on their expansion. After about 10 days of culture, CD4+ T cells were isolated with the EasySep CD4+ T cell isolation kit. PCR-confirmed SARS-CoV-2 infection had occurred in convalescent patients between March and December 2020, before the Alpha, Beta and Delta variants emerged in the United States. Under 2.5 million PBMC per well were cultured with approximately 10 ug/ml peptides in IMDM containing approximately 4.6% human AB serum, roughly 9.5 IU/ml IL-2 and gentamicin. An HIV-1 Nef peptide pool served as the negative control culture condition. On days 3 and 7, half of the culture medium was replaced with fresh IL-2-containing medium. Unless otherwise noted, each peptide stimulation condition was cultured in triplicate wells. Using Ficoll-Paque Plus gradient centrifugation, PBMC were separated from whole blood and then either used fresh or cryopreserved at -140C. The QIAamp micro DNA kit was used to extract genomic DNA from the cultured CD4+ T cells.

This clone was found once. Its antigen is still unknown. Within one base of it there is no much larger clone, and no base qualities were kept. The library was obtained by the immunoSEQ multiplex PCR assay. DNA from the cultured, isolated CD4+ T cells was subjected to TCR beta CDR3 sequencing. The paper's processing steps were these. Non-productive TCR sequences were discarded, and reads were trimmed to the CDR3 region, with only CDR3s of 7 or more amino acids retained. The MANAFEST web app was used to identify antigen-specific clonotypes by comparing expansion in peptide wells with expansion in reference cultures. For clones to be considered positive, expansion at FDR<0.05 versus reference and all other wells, an odds ratio above 5, and a frequency above 0.1% in two replicate wells were required. A clonotype was defined as cross-reactive if the clonotype was significantly expanded both in SARS-CoV-2 spike wells and in at least one common cold coronavirus spike condition. CDR3 similarity was assessed by Levenshtein distance with the stringdist R package, and unrooted trees were built with ape in R 3.6.1. Here the immuneACCESS table is served through TCRdb, limited to in-frame sequences with V and J called. Missing clones are a known gap in these copies; in checked studies unresolved V genes cover under half, and the rest lacks a known reason. That table supplies the V and J calls and clone size; D and trimming were determined from the DNA. In all, the sample holds 63,000 or so clones, and more than 65% of those were seen once. The ten largest clones take up around 5% of the sample.

Counted from cysteine to phenylalanine, this CDR3 has 14 amino acids. The read is trimmed to its CDR3 DNA, 42 bases read in frame from base 1. Germline trimming amounts to 1 base on V and 7 bases on J, with 3 as the count of junction bases outside the gene matches. Reading the germline V gene (reference sequence) gives CDR1 LGHDT and CDR2 YNNKEL. The material sequenced was CD4+ T cells from PBMCs cultured with HIV peptides, taken before COVID-19 vaccination. The cell subset or site label of this sample denotes: HIV-1 Nef peptide pool negative control/reference culture. Recombination joined TRBV3-1 (or the pseudogene TRBV3-2) with TRBJ2-3, with 9 junctional bases fitting TRBD2. The sequence derives from a human donor who had a prior SARS-CoV-2 infection. The bases read TGTGCCAGCAGCCAAGGAGCGGGGGGCTATACGCAGTATTTT. Its protein product is CASSQGAGGYTQYF.